The entry below gives a single TCR beta chain sequence along with its context. This sample is drawn from a study of PD-L1 blockade in urothelial cancer. In the study overall: The patients first took atezolizumab at some point between 2014 and 2015, receiving 1,200 mg intravenously every 3 weeks. Blood-derived samples held a median roughly 140,000 T cells. Once treatment had started, blood was analyzed at 3 weeks (second dose) and again at 6 weeks.

The CDR3 runs to 13 residues. V shed 5 bases and J shed 6 bases, with 13 bases lying between them. The germline gives CDR1 MNHNS, CDR2 SASEGT. Time point denoted: pretreatment peripheral blood. The data were produced by immunoSEQ multiplex PCR, yet TCRdb's version contains in-frame clones alone and is incomplete. The data show nearly 35,000 clones, about 87% seen once. The rearrangement joins TRBV6-1 to TRBJ1-1, with a tentative D call TRBD1 (6 bases). The receptor's source is a man aged 55-75 years with urothelial cancer. The material was PBMCs, obtained around atezolizumab (anti-PD-L1) treatment. The CDR3 DNA is TGTGCCAGCAGTACTGAGGGGGGGGCTGAAGCTTTCTTT. Translating gives CASSTEGGAEAFF.